Presented here are 29 T cell receptor beta chains from one specimen sequenced in a study of blood T cell repertoires in COVID-19. The table came from immunoSEQ multiplex PCR; TCRdb's copy has only in-frame clones and leaves some out. This table holds about 160,000 clones, 70% to 90% found once. The sequenced sample was peripheral blood. Receptors originate from a man older than 75 with COVID-19, enrolled during active disease.

The chain is built from TRBV6-5 and TRBJ1-2; 8 bases agree with TRBD1. CDR1 and CDR2 (germline): MNHEY, SVGAGI. This CDR3 is 14 amino acids long. V was clipped by 6 bases and J by 6 bases; unmatched bases: 9. CDR3 loop: CASSGGQGRDGYTF. Here the CDR3 DNA reads TGTGCCAGCAGCGGAGGACAGGGTAGGGATGGCTACACCTTC.

The chain employs TRBV6-5 and TRBJ2-7; weak D call: TRBD2 (6 bases). Germline lookup yields CDR1 MNHEY and CDR2 SVGAGI. The germline V and J ends were trimmed by 1 base and 2 bases, with 9 bases remaining between them. This CDR3 region has 14 residues. The CDR3 region has the DNA TGTGCCAGCAGTTACTGGAGGGACCCCTACGAGCAGTACTTC. Translating gives CASSYWRDPYEQYF.

The genes are TRBV28 and TRBJ1-2; TRBD1 matches at 10 bases. V was pared by 6 bases and J by 6 bases, with 10 bases of the junction left unmatched. Per the germline V gene, CDR1 is MDHEN and CDR2 is SYDVKM. The CDR3 is 15 residues long. Here the CDR3 DNA reads TGTGCCAGCAGCCGTACCGACGGGACAGGGGATGGCTACACCTTC. This encodes CASSRTDGTGDGYTF.

This clone was recorded a few times. The chain couples TRBV6-5 to TRBJ1-3; 8 bases are a match to TRBD1. The CDR3 consists of 15 residues. V dropped 7 bases and J dropped 4; count of bases not matched to a gene: 9. Germline V gene sequence: CDR1 MNHEY, CDR2 SVGAGI. CDR3 region: CASTGTRTGGNTIYF. In DNA, the CDR3 is TGTGCCAGCACCGGAACCCGGACAGGGGGAAACACCATATATTTT.

This clone turned up a few times. J is TRBJ2-7 and V is TRBV10-2, with D maybe TRBD2 (5 bases). V lost 7 bases and J 8 bases, leaving 18 bases between the germline ends. CDR3 size: 13 residues. CDR1 and CDR2 from the germline V gene are WSHSY and SAAADI. CDR3 in DNA: TGCGCCAGCACCCCGGACGCGGGTGTAAAGCAGTACTTC. It is translated as CASTPDAGVKQYF.

The chain is built from TRBV4-3 and TRBJ1-5; no clear D gene. Germline assignment: CDR1 LGHNA and CDR2 YSLEER. Trimming stripped 0 bases from V and 0 bases from J, with 6 bases between. CDR3 size: 15 residues. This CDR3 is CASSQEHTSNQPQHF. The CDR3 region has the DNA TGCGCCAGCAGCCAAGAACACACTAGCAATCAGCCCCAGCATTTT.

This clone was seen more than once but under ten times. The chain joins TRBV5-1 to TRBJ1-1, with D possibly TRBD1 on 5 matching bases. Germline CDR1 and CDR2: SGHRS and YFSETQ. The CDR3 sequence is 15 residues long. Trimming removed 0 bases at V and 1 base at J, with 10 bases between. This chain's CDR3 is CASSLVWGQNTEAFF. The CDR3, as DNA: TGCGCCAGCAGCTTGGTTTGGGGCCAGAACACTGAAGCTTTCTTT.

The chain joins TRBV5-4 to TRBJ2-5, with TRBD1 identical over 7 bases. Losses at the gene ends were 2 bases for V and 5 bases for J; bases not matched to a gene: 9. CDR3 length equals 15 residues. Per germline, CDR1 SGHNT and CDR2 YYREEE (reference sequence). The CDR3 loop reads CASSLQGSPMETQYF. The CDR3 nucleotides are TGTGCCAGCAGCTTACAGGGGAGCCCAATGGAGACCCAGTACTTC. The variable domain in full, with the rest retrieved from reference TRBV5-4 and TRBJ2-5, is ETGVTQSPTHLIKTRGQQVTLRCSSQSGHNTVSWYQQALGQGPQFIFQYYREEENGRGNFPPRFSGLQFPNYSSELNVNALELDDSALYLCASSLQGSPMETQYFGPGTRLLVL.

The chain links TRBV3-1 (or the pseudogene TRBV3-2) to TRBJ1-2; 8 nucleotides align to TRBD1. Germline values: CDR1 LGHDT, CDR2 YNNKEL (reference sequence). This CDR3 has 16 amino acids. V gave up 2 bases and J gave up 5 bases; unmatched junction bases: 10. The CDR3 bases are TGTGCCAGCAGCCAATCCCGGACAGGGTACTTATATGGCTACACCTTC. It specifies CASSQSRTGYLYGYTF.

The chain has TRBV2 and TRBJ1-2; TRBD1 might be the D (5 bases). Per germline, CDR1 SNHLY and CDR2 FYNNEI. CDR3 size: 16 residues. Deletions cut 6 bases from V and 0 bases from J, with 17 bases between. CDR3 DNA sequence: TGTGCCAGCAGCCTGGGGGGAAACCGAGCTAACTATGGCTACACCTTC. The encoded protein is CASSLGGNRANYGYTF.

V is TRBV2 and J is TRBJ2-5, with 11 bases matching TRBD2. CDR3 length: 14 residues. Unmatched junction bases numbered 3, after V lost 5 bases and J lost 4 bases. Germline V gene lookup returns CDR1 SNHLY and CDR2 FYNNEI. The DNA of the CDR3 is TGTGCCAGCAGTCTAGCGGGGGGTGTAGAGACCCAGTACTTC. Its protein is CASSLAGGVETQYF.

The chain employs TRBV10-2 and TRBJ2-7; 14 bases fit TRBD2. J was trimmed by 5 bases and V by 2 bases; bases with no gene match: 2. Germline CDR1 and CDR2: WSHSY and SAAADI. The CDR3 loop spans 15 amino acids. CDR3 bases: TGCGCCAGCAGTGAGGGGACTAGCGGGGGCCACGAGCAGTACTTC. Its protein product is CASSEGTSGGHEQYF.

The CDR3 DNA reads TGTGCCAGCAGCCCTCTAAGGGACAGAATGGCTCAGCCCCAGCATTTT. It is translated as CASSPLRDRMAQPQHF. The chain carries TRBV2 and TRBJ1-5; 7 bases fit TRBD1. This CDR3 is built from 16 residues. CDR1 is SNHLY, CDR2 FYNNEI, per germline. V gave up 6 bases and J gave up 6 bases; unmatched junction bases: 14.

This clone was observed once. The gene calls are TRBV19 and TRBJ1-3, with TRBD1 identical over 7 bases. The CDR3 length is 17 residues. From germline, CDR1 is LNHDA and CDR2 SQIVND (reference sequence). V shed 4 bases and J 0 bases; nucleotides not matched to a gene: 9. The CDR3 sequence is CASSTGGTAHSGNTIYF. CDR3 DNA: TGTGCCAGTAGTACGGGCGGGACAGCACACTCTGGAAACACCATATATTTT.

The chain is built from TRBV6-1 and TRBJ2-3; TRBD2 is a possible D gene (7 bases). This CDR3 comprises 16 residues. The V end lost 3 bases, the J end lost 0 bases, and 13 bases lay between the germline ends. CDR1 and CDR2 from the germline V gene are MNHNS and SASEGT. The CDR3 spells CASSERAGASTDTQYF. CDR3 coding DNA: TGTGCCAGCAGTGAGAGGGCGGGGGCCAGCACAGATACGCAGTATTTT.

This clone was observed once. V is TRBV10-2 and J is TRBJ1-3, with TRBD1 matching over 9 bases. In germline, CDR1 is WSHSY, CDR2 SAAADI. V dropped 7 bases and J dropped 0; count of bases not matched to a gene: 1. The CDR3 is 14 amino acids. The CDR3 DNA sequence: TGCGCCAGCAAGACAGGGGGCTCTGGAAACACCATATATTTT. Protein: CASKTGGSGNTIYF.

The CDR3: CASSLEGSGHTNTEAFF. In nucleotides, the CDR3 is TGTGCCAGCAGCTTGGAAGGGAGCGGCCATACGAACACTGAAGCTTTCTTT. V usage is TRBV5-6 and J usage is TRBJ1-1; D remains unclear. Germline values: CDR1 SGHDT, CDR2 YYEEEE. There are 17 residues in the CDR3. V was trimmed by 0 bases and J by 1 base, leaving 16 bases between them.

CDR3 sequence reads: CSVEEGAGHSYEQYF. In DNA, the CDR3 is TGCAGCGTTGAAGAAGGCGCGGGGCACTCCTACGAGCAGTACTTC. J is TRBJ2-7 and V is TRBV29-1, with D tentatively TRBD2 (6 bases). Germline V lookup: CDR1 SQVTM, CDR2 ANQGSEA. Deletions cut 0 bases from V and 0 bases from J, with 12 bases between. The CDR3 has 15 amino acids.

The V call is TRBV18, the J call TRBJ2-2; D uncertain. The CDR3 contains 14 residues. V lost 2 bases to trimming and J lost 3 bases, with 7 bases between them. Germline CDR1 and CDR2: KGHSH and LQKENI. The CDR3: CASSPNGDTGELFF. The DNA of the CDR3 is TGTGCCAGCTCACCAAACGGAGACACCGGGGAGCTGTTTTTT.

The V gene is TRBV11-2, the J gene TRBJ2-3; TRBD1 matches at 7 bases. Germline-derived CDR1 and CDR2 are SGHAT and FQNNGV. The ends lost 5 bases at V and 0 bases at J; junction bases unmatched: 5. The CDR3 sequence is 15 residues long. The CDR3 region is CASSRQGFSTDTQYF. The CDR3, as DNA: TGTGCCAGCAGCCGACAGGGTTTTAGCACAGATACGCAGTATTTT.

This sequence joins TRBV6-5 and TRBJ2-3; D is uncertain. Germline CDR1 is MNHEY and CDR2 is SVGAGI. CDR3 length: 13 amino acids. V lost 5 bases to trimming and J lost 0 bases, with 6 bases between them. The CDR3 DNA reads TGTGCCAGCAGTACCGGGAGCACAGATACGCAGTATTTT. This sequence encodes CASSTGSTDTQYF.

This clone was seen only a few times. V is TRBV10-2 and J is TRBJ2-2; 10 bases fit TRBD2. This CDR3 comprises 17 residues. CDR1 is WSHSY, CDR2 SAAADI, per germline. With 8 bases clipped from V and 6 bases from J, the junction kept 15 bases outside the gene matches. The CDR3 loop is CASVPRKVAGGPGELFF. DNA for the CDR3: TGCGCCAGCGTCCCAAGGAAAGTAGCGGGGGGACCCGGGGAGCTGTTTTTT.

The rearrangement links TRBV18 to TRBJ2-3; D gene uncertain. Germline V lookup: CDR1 KGHSH, CDR2 LQKENI. This CDR3 comprises 14 residues. V dropped 4 bases and J dropped 0 bases, with 8 bases sitting between them. The CDR3 DNA follows: TGTGCCAGCTCACTGGGCCCCAGCACAGATACGCAGTATTTT. Its protein is CASSLGPSTDTQYF.

The sample holds a few counts of this clone. The V call is TRBV6-2 or TRBV6-3, the J call TRBJ1-3; D may be TRBD1 (6 bases). The CDR3 contains 18 residues. V lost 6 bases and J lost 0, with 21 bases in between. Germline CDR1 and CDR2: MNHEY and SVGEGT. This CDR3 reads CASSPGTLYLFSGNTIYF. DNA of the CDR3: TGTGCCAGCAGCCCCGGGACACTGTATCTTTTCTCTGGAAACACCATATATTTT.

V usage is TRBV19 and J usage is TRBJ2-1, with 11 bases fitting TRBD2. Germline loops: CDR1 LNHDA, CDR2 SQIVND (reference sequence). The ends lost 5 bases at V and 1 base at J; junction bases unmatched: 13. This CDR3 contains 19 residues. CDR3 amino acids: CASSALLAGAISSYNEQFF. CDR3 DNA sequence: TGTGCCAGTAGTGCCCTACTAGCGGGGGCCATCTCGTCCTACAATGAGCAGTTCTTC.

DNA for the CDR3: TGTGCCAGCAATATGGCTAGTGAAGCTTTCTTT. This translates into CASNMASEAFF. The chain is built from TRBV2 and TRBJ1-1; no definite D call. The germline V and J ends were trimmed by 7 bases and 7 bases, with 10 bases remaining between them. The V gene's germline CDR1 is SNHLY and CDR2 FYNNEI. The CDR3 length is 11 residues.

The count of this clone is one. This chain links TRBV27 with TRBJ2-7; D might be TRBD1 (6 bases). The CDR3 length is 14 residues. Deletions cut 7 bases from V and 3 bases from J, with 16 bases between. Germline CDR1 reads MNHEY; CDR2 reads SMNVEV (reference sequence). The DNA for the CDR3 is TGTGCCAGCACCCGGTCCGGGACATTCTACGAGCAGTACTTC. This sequence encodes CASTRSGTFYEQYF.

The chain recombines TRBV2 with TRBJ1-6; D unresolved. The V end lost 4 bases, the J end lost 0 bases, and 10 bases lay between the germline ends. The CDR3 is 16 residues long. Per germline, CDR1 SNHLY and CDR2 FYNNEI. The CDR3 here is CASSGPESSYNSPLHF. In DNA, the CDR3 is TGTGCCAGCAGTGGTCCGGAGAGCTCCTATAATTCACCCCTCCACTTT. Combining the CDR3 with reference TRBV2 and TRBJ1-6 gives the whole variable domain EPEVTQTPSHQVTQMGQEVILRCVPISNHLYFYWYRQILGQKVEFLVSFYNNEISEKSEIFDDQFSVERPDGSNFTLKIRSTKLEDSAMYFCASSGPESSYNSPLHFGNGTRLTVT.

The chain is built from TRBV20-1 and TRBJ2-7; 8 bases map to TRBD1. This CDR3 spans 14 amino acids. The J segment lost 6 bases and the V segment lost 3 bases, leaving 10 bases of the junction unmatched. From germline, CDR1 is DFQATT and CDR2 SNEGSKA (reference sequence). The CDR3 loop reads CSASKAPGGSEQYF. The CDR3, as DNA: TGCAGTGCTAGTAAGGCCCCAGGGGGCAGCGAGCAGTACTTC.